This note documents a single T cell receptor (beta chain) sequence. Its antigen is not yet known. Base qualities were left out, and no much larger clone turns up one base away. Cut back by 3 bases and 4 bases, the V and J ends lie 12 bases apart. From its cysteine to its phenylalanine, the CDR3 spans 14 amino acids. Of the read, only the CDR3 DNA is kept; its 42 bases are in frame from base 1. Based on the germline V gene (reference sequence), the CDR1 and CDR2 sequences are SGHNT and YYREEE. The data were taken from a study of T cell responses to AZD1222 COVID-19 vaccine (dated by TCRdb to the early 2020s). Background on the whole study: A total of approximately 240 trial participants underwent TCR sequencing, of whom 200 to 220 had received two doses of AZD1222 and roughly 26 had received two doses of the MenACWY control vaccine. Enrollment into the trials was organized by age into subgroups of 18-55, 56-69 and 70-plus years, and those subgroups contained approximately 150, 30 and 60 TCR-sequenced participants, respectively.

The CDR3 regions of human TCRbeta chains were analyzed by immunosequencing. The authors' analysis ran thus. TCRs in the repertoires were compared against a reference library of SARS-CoV-2-specific TCRs that had been generated with the MIRA antigen-specificity platform. Breadth was defined as the fraction of unique TCRs that were SARS-CoV-2-associated, and depth was defined as the fraction of total T cells that were SARS-CoV-2-associated. Using the MIRA data, every spike-specific TCR was mapped to the spike region that the TCR reacted to and assigned to either a CD4 or a CD8 class. Log10-transformed breadth and depth values were compared by one-way ANOVA with Sidak's multiple comparisons tests. Drawn from immuneACCESS, this table holds only the in-frame rearrangements with V and J called that TCRdb kept. Clones are partly lost; checked studies trace under half to an unresolved V gene and leave the rest unexplained. V and J calls and clone size are copied from that table; D and trimming were computed from the DNA. This sample lists nearly 110,000 clones; 90% were detected once. The top ten constitute 6.5% to 10% of the sample.

The sample's time point label, in plain terms: about 28 days (+/-7) after the second vaccine dose. AZD1222 recipients given second doses at about 4 weeks or at about 12 weeks were pooled, since spike-specific TCR depth and breadth were not found to differ between the two schedules. The vaccinee samples were drawn from two UK trials, COV001 and COV002, one of which was a single-blind randomized controlled phase 2/3 trial testing AZD1222 (ChAdOx1 nCoV-19) in healthy adults. Trial participant PBMC samples were collected at day 0 and day 28 after the second dose for TCRbeta chain sequencing. General findings and caveats noted by the study authors: Reportedly, almost half of the unique spike-specific TCRs recognized epitopes lying outside the regions that are mutated in the B.1.351 and B.1.1.7 variants. The whole spike protein was spanned by vaccine-associated CD4 TCRs, and dominant responses were seen in regions 160-218 and 743-854. Spike-specific TCR breadth and depth rose significantly after two AZD1222 doses compared with day 0 and with MenACWY recipients. In the small 56-69-year group, the increase in depth fell short of significance, most likely because of low power. Because no day 14 peak-response samples were available, repertoires were characterized only after the peak T cell response. Conclusions about previously exposed vaccinees were limited because only six or seven AZD1222 recipients were SARS-CoV-2 seropositive at baseline. Most participants were white British and females outnumbered males, and the authors suggested that clonal diversity may have been underestimated.

Recombination linked TRBV5-4 to TRBJ2-3; the D gene cannot be named for sure. The sequences come from peripheral blood, collected 28 days after the second AZD1222 dose. The origin of this receptor is an adult who received the AZD1222 COVID-19 vaccine. The CDR3 has the sequence CASSSGLASDTQYF. The DNA sequence follows: TGTGCCAGCAGCTCCGGGCTGGCGTCAGATACGCAGTATTTT.